This entry features one TCR beta chain sequence. It was with unique molecular identifiers that the TCRbeta library was prepared. MiXCR, applied by TCRdb to the PCR reads, yields one record per CDR3 protein. The top ten hold more than 2.5% of the sample, which has about 540,000 distinct CDR3 sequences, around 16% seen once. The sample comes from a study of T-cell reconstitution after alpha-beta-depleted transplantation in children. The sequence derives from a human donor who donated a stem cell graft to a child with acute lymphoblastic leukemia. Sequencing was performed on PBMCs from the stem cell graft donor, taken from the stem cell graft.

The CDR3 sequence is CASSQDYGTGGYEQYF. As DNA, the CDR3 is TGTGCCAGCAGCCAAGATTACGGGACAGGAGGATACGAGCAGTACTTC. The gene calls are TRBV3-1 and TRBJ2-7; TRBD1 aligns across 8 bases. This CDR3 spans 16 amino acids. The J segment lost 4 bases and the V segment lost 0 bases, leaving 8 bases of the junction unmatched. Germline V gene sequence: CDR1 LGHDT, CDR2 YNNKEL (reference sequence).